The 31 T cell receptor beta chains below all came from one sample that was sequenced in a study of shared clonotypes between healthy human individuals (dated by TCRdb to between 2020 and 2021). Library preparation used the immunoSEQ multiplex PCR assay. TCRdb took this table from immuneACCESS and kept in-frame rearrangements with V and J called. Such tables lack part of the clones; where checked against another copy, unresolved V genes explain under half of the gap, and the rest is unexplained. Here the sample has roughly 200,000 clones; roughly 70% occur a single time. The ten largest clonotypes hold 8% to 13% of the sample. The sequenced material came from memory CD4+ T cells sorted from blood. The cell subset or site label, read with the paper, signifies: CD45RA-negative fraction. Source of these receptors: a young man in good health.

This rearrangement joins TRBV7-2 to TRBJ1-1; D gene uncertain. The germline gives CDR1 SGHTA, CDR2 FQGNSA. The CDR3 runs to 17 residues. The V end was cut by 3 bases, the J end by 5 bases, with 22 bases between. The CDR3 DNA reads TGTGCCAGCAGCTTGAGTTTATATCGGCGCTCGGGGACTGAAGCTTTCTTT. As protein: CASSLSLYRRSGTEAFF. Full variable domain (outside the CDR3, taken from reference TRBV7-2 and TRBJ1-1): GAGVSQSPSNKVTEKGKDVELRCDPISGHTALYWYRQSLGQGLEFLIYFQGNSAPDKSGLPSDRFSAERTGGSVSTLTIQRTQQEDSAVYLCASSLSLYRRSGTEAFFGQGTRLTVV.

This clone was counted a single time. This may be a read error: a much more frequent sequence differs by one nucleotide. J is TRBJ2-3 and V is TRBV7-9; D remains ambiguous. This CDR3 comprises 11 residues. Germline CDR1 SEHNR, CDR2 FQNEAQ (reference sequence). V lost 1 base to trimming and J lost 5 bases, with 1 base between them. CDR3 protein: CASSLEDTQYF. The CDR3 DNA is TGTGCCAGCAGCTTAGAAGATACGCAGTATTTT.

The chain has TRBV5-1 and TRBJ2-1; D might be TRBD1 or TRBD2, each matching 5 bases. The CDR3 extends over 16 amino acids. Looked up from germline, CDR1 is SGHRS and CDR2 is YFSETQ. V was trimmed by 3 bases and J by 9 bases, leaving 22 bases between them. The CDR3 spells CASSSVGVSLGVEQFF. Written as DNA, the CDR3 is TGCGCCAGCAGCTCGGTCGGGGTATCCCTAGGGGTTGAGCAGTTCTTC.

The V and J genes are TRBV28 and TRBJ2-5, with a tentative D call TRBD1 (7 bases). The V gene lost 6 bases and the J gene lost 4 bases, with 18 bases spanning the gap. The CDR3 has 15 residues. CDR1 MDHEN and CDR2 SYDVKM come from the germline V gene. The CDR3 loop reads CASREGQGVGETQYF. Here the CDR3 DNA reads TGTGCCAGCAGGGAGGGGCAGGGGGTGGGAGAGACCCAGTACTTC.

V usage is TRBV11-2 and J usage is TRBJ2-1; 8 nucleotides align to TRBD2. V dropped 5 bases and J dropped 8; count of bases not matched to a gene: 11. This CDR3 contains 15 residues. CDR1 is SGHAT and CDR2 is FQNNGV in the germline V gene. CDR3 DNA sequence: TGTGCCAGCAGCCTGTTAAGCGGGAGTCTCGATGAGCAGTTCTTC. This codes for CASSLLSGSLDEQFF.

The rearrangement joins TRBV6-6 to TRBJ1-5; the D is unclear. This CDR3 has 14 amino acids. Germline V CDR1 and CDR2: MNHNY, SVGAGI (reference sequence). Trimming removed 2 bases from V and 1 base from J, with 6 bases in between. The CDR3 DNA reads as TGTGCCAGCAGTTACAGGAAAAGCAATCAGCCCCAGCATTTT. Its protein is CASSYRKSNQPQHF.

Only a few counts were recorded for this clone. The V and J genes are TRBV5-1 and TRBJ2-7; D ambiguous. V shed 0 bases and J shed 5 bases, with 9 bases lying between them. The CDR3 has 13 residues. Germline V gives CDR1 SGHRS, CDR2 YFSETQ. The CDR3 DNA reads as TGCGCCAGCAGCTTGGAGGGCCCCCACGAGCAGTACTTC. This codes for CASSLEGPHEQYF.

The chain couples TRBV11-2 to TRBJ1-1; D not certain. Trimming removed 8 bases from V and 0 bases from J, with 13 bases in between. Germline V gene sequence: CDR1 SGHAT, CDR2 FQNNGV. The CDR3 is 14 amino acids. DNA of the CDR3: TGTGCCAGCCTCCGGGCAGACCTGAACACTGAAGCTTTCTTT. Its protein is CASLRADLNTEAFF.

This clone was recorded a few times. The chain employs TRBV6-6 and TRBJ1-5; D possibly corresponds to TRBD1 (5 bases). Looked up from germline, CDR1 is MNHNY and CDR2 is SVGAGI (reference sequence). This CDR3 spans 14 amino acids. Trimming shortened V by 4 bases and J by 3 bases, and 10 bases separated the two germline ends. This chain's CDR3 is CASSSRGINQPQHF. The DNA of the CDR3 is TGTGCCAGCAGTTCCCGGGGCATCAATCAGCCCCAGCATTTT.

The CDR3 here is CASSLTPHYNEQFF. The CDR3 coding sequence is TGTGCCAGCAGCTTAACGCCCCATTACAATGAGCAGTTCTTC. The V call is TRBV7-2, the J call TRBJ2-1; unclear D gene. CDR3 length: 14 amino acids. Between the trimmed V and J ends, which lost 2 bases and 4 bases, there was a span of 9 bases. Per the germline V gene, CDR1 is SGHTA and CDR2 is FQGNSA.

This clone appeared once. The genes are TRBV10-3 and TRBJ2-7, with D possibly TRBD1 on 6 matching bases. The V end lost 3 bases, the J end lost 0 bases, and 12 bases lay between the germline ends. The CDR3 consists of 15 residues. Germline values: CDR1 ENHRY, CDR2 SYGVKD. The CDR3 nucleotides read TGTGCCATCAGTGACCGGACAGCCAGCTCCTACGAGCAGTACTTC. Its translation: CAISDRTASSYEQYF.

The genes are TRBV5-1 and TRBJ2-7; TRBD1 might be the D (7 bases). This CDR3 spans 14 amino acids. The V end was cut by 0 bases, the J end by 2 bases, with 9 bases between. Per germline, CDR1 SGHRS and CDR2 YFSETQ. CDR3 amino acids: CASSLAGGTYEQYF. CDR3 coding DNA: TGCGCCAGCAGCTTGGCAGGGGGGACCTACGAGCAGTACTTC. Filled out from reference TRBV5-1 and TRBJ2-7, the complete variable domain reads KAGVTQTPRYLIKTRGQQVTLSCSPISGHRSVSWYQQTPGQGLQFLFEYFSETQRNKGNFPGRFSGRQFSNSRSEMNVSTLELGDSALYLCASSLAGGTYEQYFGPGTRLTVT.

The genes are TRBV7-9 and TRBJ2-2; 8 bases align to TRBD1. Germline CDR1 reads SEHNR; CDR2 reads FQNEAQ (reference sequence). V dropped 5 bases and J dropped 7; count of bases not matched to a gene: 12. CDR3 length: 16 residues. The CDR3 sequence: CASSKSRQGRDGELFF. DNA for the CDR3: TGTGCCAGCAGCAAATCCCGACAGGGGCGAGACGGGGAGCTGTTTTTT.

V usage is TRBV29-1 and J usage is TRBJ1-1, with 10 bases lining up with TRBD1. Germline V lookup: CDR1 SQVTM, CDR2 ANQGSEA. The junction had 6 bases not matched to a gene; V was cut back by 7 bases and J by 1 base. The CDR3 covers 14 residues. The CDR3 DNA reads TGCAGCGGACGGACAGGGGGGACGAACACTGAAGCTTTCTTT. Translating gives CSGRTGGTNTEAFF.

The V gene is TRBV7-8, the J gene TRBJ2-2, with 9 bases lining up with TRBD2. The V and J ends lost 5 bases and 1 base, in that order; junction bases with no gene match: 5. Germline CDR1 SGHVS, CDR2 FQNEAQ. CDR3 length equals 16 residues. CDR3 sequence: CASSPLAGLNTGELFF. In DNA, the CDR3 is TGTGCCAGCAGCCCCCTAGCGGGATTGAACACCGGGGAGCTGTTTTTT.

With regard to this clone: The sample has other DNA sequences that encode this CDR3 too. The chain has TRBV7-8 and TRBJ2-7, with a weak D call TRBD2 (7 bases). This CDR3 contains 13 residues. V dropped 0 bases and J dropped 9 bases, with 12 bases sitting between them. Germline CDR1 SGHVS, CDR2 FQNEAQ. The CDR3 DNA reads TGTGCCAGCAGCTTAGCGGGGGGGCAGGGGCAGTACTTC. Residues: CASSLAGGQGQYF.

This clone was seen a few times. This chain joins TRBV19 and TRBJ2-7; D is unresolved. Trimming shortened V by 6 bases and J by 4 bases, and 13 bases separated the two germline ends. The germline gives CDR1 LNHDA, CDR2 SQIVND (reference sequence). The CDR3 covers 13 residues. The DNA of the CDR3 is TGTGCCAGTAGCTCCATATGGGAATACGAGCAGTACTTC. Amino acids: CASSSIWEYEQYF.

This clone was seen at least ten times. The chain employs TRBV9 and TRBJ2-1; D perhaps matches TRBD2 (6 bases). Germline CDR1 reads SGDLS; CDR2 reads YYNGEE. Trimming left V 3 bases short and J 6 bases short, with 16 bases between. The CDR3 is made up of 15 amino acids. CDR3 loop: CASSGAGTSPNEQFF. The CDR3 DNA sequence: TGTGCCAGCAGCGGGGCCGGGACTTCCCCCAATGAGCAGTTCTTC.

Note on this clone: This may arise from a read error, as a much more abundant clone is one base away. The chain's CDR3 is CASSQVRGSSNNEQFF. CDR3 DNA: TGTGCCAGCAGCCAGGTTCGTGGGTCCTCTAACAATGAGCAGTTCTTC. The chain recombines TRBV7-2 with TRBJ2-1; D is unresolved. The CDR3 covers 16 residues. Germline assignment: CDR1 SGHTA and CDR2 FQGNSA. With 5 bases removed from V and 5 bases from J, the gap between germline ends came to 19 bases. Full variable domain (remainder filled in from reference TRBV7-2 and TRBJ2-1): GAGVSQSPSNKVTEKGKDVELRCDPISGHTALYWYRQSLGQGLEFLIYFQGNSAPDKSGLPSDRFSAERTGGSVSTLTIQRTQQEDSAVYLCASSQVRGSSNNEQFFGPGTRLTVL.

V and J are TRBV11-2 and TRBJ2-7, with D uncertain. Deletions cut 3 bases from V and 1 base from J, with 10 bases between. CDR1 and CDR2 from the germline V gene are SGHAT and FQNNGV. This CDR3 is built from 14 residues. CDR3 sequence reads: CASSFTGPSYEQYF. The CDR3 DNA reads as TGTGCCAGCAGCTTTACGGGTCCGTCCTACGAGCAGTACTTC.

The chain uses TRBV7-3 and TRBJ2-5, with a possible D match to TRBD2 (5 bases). The CDR3 has 16 amino acids. Trimming stripped 1 base from V and 6 bases from J, with 18 bases between. Germline V lookup: CDR1 SGHTA, CDR2 FQGTGA. The DNA of the CDR3 is TGTGCCAGCAGCTTAAGTTCGGGGAATCCTCCTAAGACCCAGTACTTC. Translated, it gives CASSLSSGNPPKTQYF.

There are a few counts of this clone. The J gene is TRBJ2-2, the V gene TRBV9; the match to TRBD2 covers 11 bases. CDR3 length: 14 residues. J was trimmed by 11 bases and V by 0 bases; bases with no gene match: 3. Germline V gives CDR1 SGDLS, CDR2 YYNGEE. The CDR3 loop reads CASSVAGTSGELFF. DNA for the CDR3: TGTGCCAGCAGCGTAGCGGGGACTAGCGGCGAGCTGTTTTTT.

The chain uses TRBV10-3 and TRBJ2-2, with 10 bases fitting TRBD2. Germline trimming cut 0 bases from V and 7 bases from J; bases unmatched to any gene: 2. The CDR3 covers 15 residues. The V gene's germline CDR1 is ENHRY and CDR2 SYGVKD. The DNA of the CDR3 is TGTGCCATCAGTGAGTCAGGGACTAGCGTCGGGGAGCTGTTTTTT. This encodes CAISESGTSVGELFF.

Comments on this clone: Different DNA sequences within this sample yield the same CDR3. The V and J genes are TRBV14 and TRBJ1-2, with D unresolved. The V end was cut by 3 bases, the J end by 1 base, with 6 bases between. Looked up from germline, CDR1 is SGHDN and CDR2 is FVKESK. The CDR3 totals 13 residues. CDR3 nucleotide sequence: TGTGCCAGCAGCCAGGGTGGTAACTATGGCTACACCTTC. It yields the protein CASSQGGNYGYTF.

This clone was observed a few times. One end of the junction is discordant with germline, which a read error may explain. This rearrangement joins TRBV4-3 to TRBJ2-7; D is unresolved. Germline lookup yields CDR1 LGHNA and CDR2 YSLEER. The length of the CDR3 is 14 residues. CDR3 in amino acids: CASSQDLRSSEQYF. CDR3 in DNA: TGCGCCAGCAGCCAAGATCTAAGGTCCTCCGAGCAGTACTTC.

This clone appeared a few times. V usage is TRBV11-1 and J usage is TRBJ2-1; D gene unclear. Trimming stripped 6 bases from V and 6 bases from J, with 9 bases between. The CDR3 is 12 residues long. CDR1 and CDR2 from the germline V gene are SGHAT and FQDESV (reference sequence). CDR3 bases: TGTGCCAGCAGTCGGACGTTCAATGAGCAGTTCTTC. The encoded protein is CASSRTFNEQFF.

This chain links TRBV5-1 with TRBJ2-7, with 10 bases fitting TRBD1. Germline CDR1 SGHRS, CDR2 YFSETQ. After removal of 4 bases from V and 2 bases from J, the junction contained 6 bases not matched to a gene. This CDR3 has 15 amino acids. CDR3 region: CASSLTGQGAYEQYF. CDR3 bases: TGCGCCAGCAGCCTTACTGGACAGGGGGCCTACGAGCAGTACTTC. Looking up the rest from reference TRBV5-1 and TRBJ2-7 gives the full variable domain: KAGVTQTPRYLIKTRGQQVTLSCSPISGHRSVSWYQQTPGQGLQFLFEYFSETQRNKGNFPGRFSGRQFSNSRSEMNVSTLELGDSALYLCASSLTGQGAYEQYFGPGTRLTVT.

The genes are TRBV10-3 and TRBJ2-1, with 15 bases matching TRBD2. J was trimmed by 3 bases and V by 11 bases; bases with no gene match: 11. The CDR3 covers 17 residues. Germline assignment: CDR1 ENHRY and CDR2 SYGVKD. The DNA for the CDR3 is TGTGCCGTGGGACTAGCGGGAGGCCAGGTGGGCTACAATGAGCAGTTCTTC. It translates to CAVGLAGGQVGYNEQFF.

This clone was observed a single time. The chain employs TRBV5-4 and TRBJ2-3; weak D call: TRBD1 (6 bases). Trimming cost V 5 bases and J 1 base, with 14 bases left between them. The CDR3 extends over 15 amino acids. Germline CDR1 SGHNT, CDR2 YYREEE (reference sequence). CDR3: CASRVQGRGTDTQYF. The CDR3 coding sequence is TGTGCCAGCAGGGTACAGGGTCGGGGCACAGATACGCAGTATTTT.

V and J are TRBV7-8 and TRBJ2-2; TRBD1 aligns across 9 bases. Trimming took 4 bases from V and 6 from J; bases not matched to a gene: 6. The CDR3 runs 15 residues. Germline CDR1 SGHVS, CDR2 FQNEAQ. CDR3 DNA: TGTGCCAGCAGCTCACTAACAGGGGGCTCCGGGGAGCTGTTTTTT. Translated: CASSSLTGGSGELFF.

The chain has TRBV5-1 and TRBJ2-1, with TRBD2 identical over 12 bases. Trimming cost V 2 bases and J 10 bases; bases outside gene matches: 7. CDR3 length equals 15 residues. Germline V gene data show CDR1 as SGHRS and CDR2 as YFSETQ. The CDR3 nucleotides are TGCGCCAGCAGCTTTGGACTAGCGGGATACGTCGAGCAGTTCTTC. Amino acids: CASSFGLAGYVEQFF.